This T cell receptor beta chain was recorded in a study of cytomegalovirus exposure and HLA in healthy donors. Study as a whole: Later analysis reported that the approximately 120 validation repertoires shared the platform of the approximately 620 first-cohort repertoires. General study points: One later analysis, an examination of the 120 validation repertoires, found that first-cohort TCR clusters tended to co-occur in them. Whilst most TCR sequences proved rare, a subset of public TCRs occurred across many donors.

Germline V gene sequence: CDR1 SNHLY, CDR2 FYNNEI. CDR3 length equals 18 residues. V was clipped by 4 bases and J by 0 bases, with 18 bases between them. In regard to this clone: The antigen is not known.

Sequencing used immunoSEQ multiplex PCR; TCRdb keeps in-frame clones, though not all of them. The profile shows 200,000 to 300,000 clones, 70% to 90% of them singletons. The clonotype comes from a woman in her 30s in good health and CMV-seropositive. The genes are TRBV2 and TRBJ1-4; D is perhaps TRBD1 (6 bases). Sequenced sample: PBMCs. As DNA, the CDR3 is TGTGCCAGCAGTGTGGCGTTGGGGGGGGCTGCAACTAATGAAAAACTGTTTTTT. Protein sequence: CASSVALGGAATNEKLFF.